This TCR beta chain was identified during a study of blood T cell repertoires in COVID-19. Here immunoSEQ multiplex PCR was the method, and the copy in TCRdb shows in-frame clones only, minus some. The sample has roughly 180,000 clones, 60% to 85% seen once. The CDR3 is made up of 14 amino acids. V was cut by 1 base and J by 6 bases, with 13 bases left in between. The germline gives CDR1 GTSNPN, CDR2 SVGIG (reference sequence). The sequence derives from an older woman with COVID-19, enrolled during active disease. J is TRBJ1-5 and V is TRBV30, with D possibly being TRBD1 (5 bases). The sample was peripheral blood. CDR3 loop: CAWSGGGNSQPQHF. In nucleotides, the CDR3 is TGTGCCTGGAGTGGGGGGGGAAACAGTCAGCCCCAGCATTTT.